These T cell receptor beta chains were read from a single sample in a study of lymphopenia after photon versus proton radiotherapy. This table comes from immunoSEQ multiplex PCR, and its TCRdb copy is limited to in-frame clones, with some not included. The sample yields approximately 65,000 clones, roughly nine tenths seen once. Specimen: peripheral blood, collected from a patient treated with proton-based radiotherapy. These receptor sequences come from a man older than 75 with esophageal cancer. The conserved cysteine and the conserved F or W are not part of the CDR3 here. Each record gives: V gene, D gene, CDR3 protein. The D gene is left open where the match is weak.

V: TRBV6-6; D: NA; CDR3: ASSYEFLEETQY
V: TRBV5-8; D: TRBD1; CDR3: ASRVQGYYGYT
V: TRBV4-3; D: NA; CDR3: ASSQDGTLLGDTQY
V: TRBV20-1; D: NA; CDR3: SAYRVNEQF
V: TRBV7-2; D: NA; CDR3: ASSLAVQLNYGYT
V: TRBV2; D: NA; CDR3: ASREAPNTGELF
V: TRBV5-6; D: NA; CDR3: ASSPLSGSTDTQY
V: TRBV10-3; D: TRBD1; CDR3: AIREGQGDGYT
V: TRBV12-5; D: NA; CDR3: ASGRGQGQETQY
V: TRBV2; D: NA; CDR3: ASSPGQQDGYT
V: TRBV6-6; D: TRBD1; CDR3: ATTRTGGNTGELF
V: TRBV7-2; D: NA; CDR3: ASSLAFRSTDTQY
V: TRBV7-2; D: NA; CDR3: ASSLFGGTDYGYT
V: TRBV29-1; D: NA; CDR3: SAYLRLNTEAF
V: TRBV7-2; D: NA; CDR3: ASSFAGRTDTQY
V: TRBV5-1; D: NA; CDR3: ASSGGTEEKTQY
V: TRBV18; D: NA; CDR3: ASSHSTHTYNEQF
V: TRBV7-9; D: NA; CDR3: ASSLNTFEAF
V: TRBV7-8; D: TRBD2; CDR3: ASSLRAGTYNEQF
V: TRBV11-2; D: NA; CDR3: ASSPEGTNYGYT
V: TRBV30; D: NA; CDR3: AWNTGPLGGELF
V: TRBV29-1; D: NA; CDR3: SVAQEQETQY
V: TRBV11-2; D: TRBD1; CDR3: ASSVDRAGYEQY
V: TRBV14; D: TRBD1; CDR3: ASRKTTGGPYGYT
V: TRBV4-2; D: TRBD2; CDR3: ASSHAGLAGPTSSYNEQF
V: TRBV25-1; D: TRBD1; CDR3: ASSEPTGGNEKLF
V: TRBV6-6; D: NA; CDR3: ASIGGSGGTGELF
V: TRBV5-6; D: TRBD1; CDR3: ASSLRDRGIGQNTEAF
V: TRBV29-1; D: NA; CDR3: SVDDSRGYT
V: TRBV4-1; D: TRBD1; CDR3: ASSQDRGNSPLH
V: TRBV7-2; D: TRBD2; CDR3: ASSFTSGAGSDTQY
V: TRBV5-4; D: NA; CDR3: ASSPTLNTEAF
V: TRBV5-1; D: NA; CDR3: ASSLDGLGYNQPQH
V: TRBV30; D: NA; CDR3: AWSKAQETQY
V: TRBV19; D: NA; CDR3: ASSIGGWLANYGYT
V: TRBV2; D: TRBD1; CDR3: ASRTGFDGYT
V: TRBV10-3; D: TRBD1; CDR3: AISESGQGEQF
V: TRBV27; D: NA; CDR3: ASSPGSTYEQY
V: TRBV29-1; D: NA; CDR3: SGVGPGYGNTIY